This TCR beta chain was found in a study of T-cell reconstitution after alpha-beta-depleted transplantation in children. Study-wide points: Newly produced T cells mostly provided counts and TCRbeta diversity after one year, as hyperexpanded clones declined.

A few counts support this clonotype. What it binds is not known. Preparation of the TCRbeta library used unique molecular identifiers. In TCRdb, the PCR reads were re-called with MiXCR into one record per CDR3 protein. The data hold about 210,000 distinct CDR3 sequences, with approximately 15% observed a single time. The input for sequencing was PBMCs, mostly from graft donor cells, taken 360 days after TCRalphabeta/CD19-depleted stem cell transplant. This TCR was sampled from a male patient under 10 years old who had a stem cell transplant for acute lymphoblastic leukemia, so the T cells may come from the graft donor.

CDR3 nucleotide sequence: TGTGCCAGCAGTCTAGGACGCACCGGGGAGCTGTTTTTT. Protein product: CASSLGRTGELFF. The chain uses TRBV28 and TRBJ2-2, with D hard to call. CDR3 length: 13 amino acids. Germline CDR1 reads MDHEN; CDR2 reads SYDVKM. Trimming left V 5 bases short and J 4 bases short, with 8 bases between.